The clone carrying this T cell receptor (beta chain) was observed at least ten times. Its cognate antigen is unknown. A TCRbeta library incorporating unique molecular identifiers was prepared. TCRdb processed the PCR reads anew with MiXCR; each CDR3 protein has one entry. The table has roughly 70,000 distinct CDR3 sequences, roughly 4.9% seen once. The CDR3 extends over 14 amino acids. Germline values: CDR1 SGHRS, CDR2 YFSETQ. The J segment lost 3 bases and the V segment lost 4 bases, leaving 5 bases of the junction unmatched. This sample is drawn from a study of T-cell reconstitution after alpha-beta-depleted transplantation in children. General study points: After one year, T-cell counts and TCRbeta diversity mostly came from new T cells. Some patients' high day-60 TCRbeta diversity was attributed to recipient cells surviving conditioning. Roughly two months post-transplant, alpha-beta T cells reportedly originated from several hundred graft clones that had expanded.

The chain combines TRBV5-1 with TRBJ2-3, with 7 bases fitting TRBD1. The input for sequencing was PBMCs, mostly from graft donor cells, taken 180 days after TCRalphabeta/CD19-depleted stem cell transplant. The clonotype was recovered from a boy younger than two who had a stem cell transplant for acute myeloid leukemia, so the T cells may come from the graft donor. The CDR3 spells CASSKGAGTDTQYF. The CDR3 nucleotides are TGCGCCAGCAGCAAGGGGGCCGGGACAGATACGCAGTATTTT.